Following are 10 T cell receptor beta chains from one sample sequenced in a study of blood T cell repertoires in COVID-19. Profiling relied on immunoSEQ multiplex PCR, and the TCRdb table lists in-frame clones only, not all of them. The sample records roughly 340,000 clones, around 89% being singletons. Material: PBMCs or T cells enriched from blood (not recorded which). These receptor sequences come from a man between 18 and 35 years old who had recovered from COVID-19.

The chain recombines TRBV11-3 with TRBJ2-1; 13 bases are shared with TRBD2. The CDR3 sequence is 15 residues long. Trimming removed 5 bases from V and 8 bases from J; junction bases left unmatched: 6. Looked up from germline, CDR1 is SGHNT and CDR2 is YENEEA. CDR3 in DNA: TGTGCCAGCAGCCAGGGACTAGCGGGAATCGATGAGCAGTTCTTC. It translates to CASSQGLAGIDEQFF.

V and J are TRBV3-1 (or the pseudogene TRBV3-2) and TRBJ2-5, with 10 positions matching TRBD2. The CDR3 contains 17 residues. After removal of 1 base from V and 3 bases from J, the junction contained 8 bases not matched to a gene. Germline-derived CDR1 and CDR2 are LGHDT and YNNKEL (reference sequence). CDR3 in amino acids: CASSQGPAGGWEETQYF. The CDR3 DNA follows: TGTGCCAGCAGCCAAGGCCCAGCGGGGGGGTGGGAAGAGACCCAGTACTTC.

The chain joins TRBV27 to TRBJ1-6, with 7 bases that match TRBD1. The trim removed 4 bases at V and 7 bases at J, leaving 7 bases unmatched. Germline lookup yields CDR1 MNHEY and CDR2 SMNVEV (reference sequence). The CDR3 has 15 amino acids. Written as DNA, the CDR3 is TGTGCCAGCAGTTCGGGACAGATAACGAATTCACCCCTCCACTTT. Translating gives CASSSGQITNSPLHF.

This CDR3 is CASSQGGLAGYQETQYF. CDR3 nucleotide sequence: TGTGCCAGCAGCCAAGGTGGACTAGCGGGCTACCAAGAGACCCAGTACTTC. The chain combines TRBV3-1 (or the pseudogene TRBV3-2) with TRBJ2-5; 11 bases match TRBD2. Trimming removed 1 base from V and 0 bases from J; junction bases left unmatched: 4. The CDR3 spans 17 residues. From germline, CDR1 is LGHDT and CDR2 YNNKEL (reference sequence).

This chain uses TRBV30 with TRBJ2-5; TRBD2 agrees at 7 bases. The CDR3 loop spans 12 amino acids. Germline CDR1 GTSNPN, CDR2 SVGIG (reference sequence). The V and J ends lost 7 bases and 5 bases, in that order; junction bases with no gene match: 7. This CDR3 reads CASGGGTETQYF. The CDR3 DNA sequence: TGTGCCTCTGGGGGGGGTACGGAGACCCAGTACTTC.

The chain employs TRBV4-1 and TRBJ2-1, with TRBD2 identical over 9 bases. With 6 bases clipped from V and 0 bases from J, the junction kept 9 bases outside the gene matches. The CDR3 length is 17 residues. The germline V gene has CDR1 MGHRA and CDR2 YSYEKL. CDR3: CASRPGLARSSYNEQFF. CDR3 DNA: TGCGCCAGCAGGCCCGGACTAGCGCGAAGCTCCTACAATGAGCAGTTCTTC.

The chain employs TRBV27 and TRBJ2-1, with 12 bases fitting TRBD2. CDR1 and CDR2 (germline): MNHEY, SMNVEV (reference sequence). With V trimmed by 2 bases and J by 8 bases, 10 bases remained unmatched. This CDR3 region has 17 residues. The CDR3 spells CASSLLGLAGYKDEQFF. DNA for the CDR3: TGTGCCAGCAGTTTACTCGGACTAGCGGGATATAAGGATGAGCAGTTCTTC.

The rearrangement links TRBV30 to TRBJ1-1, with D unresolved. In germline, CDR1 is GTSNPN, CDR2 SVGIG (reference sequence). This CDR3 comprises 15 residues. The V end was cut by 4 bases, the J end by 0 bases, with 15 bases between. The CDR3 coding sequence is TGTGCCTGGATGAATGAAGTGGGCATGAACACTGAAGCTTTCTTT. It specifies CAWMNEVGMNTEAFF.

A single count supports this clone. This sample also contains other DNA sequences that code for the same CDR3. The chain is built from TRBV9 and TRBJ2-1; 10 nucleotides agree with TRBD2. The CDR3 covers 15 residues. J gave up 2 bases and V 2 bases, and 1 base lay outside the gene matches. Germline lookup yields CDR1 SGDLS and CDR2 YYNGEE. The CDR3 protein is CASSVTSGTYNEQFF. The CDR3 DNA sequence: TGTGCCAGCAGCGTTACTAGCGGGACCTACAATGAGCAGTTCTTC.

The chain is built from TRBV29-1 and TRBJ2-3, with 12 bases fitting TRBD2. The CDR3 length is 20 residues. The germline V gene encodes CDR1 SQVTM and CDR2 ANQGSEA. Unmatched junction bases numbered 21, after V lost 8 bases and J lost 0 bases. CDR3 bases: TGCAGCCCTCACCCGGTCCCTAGCGGGAGGGCCCTACCTAGCACAGATACGCAGTATTTT. Translated: CSPHPVPSGRALPSTDTQYF.